One and the same sample provided the 17 T cell receptor beta chains below, sequenced in a study of T cell responses to AZD1222 COVID-19 vaccine. TCRdb keeps only in-frame clones here, not all; method: immunoSEQ multiplex PCR. The sample carries 99,000 or so clones, about nine tenths recorded once. Sequencing was performed on peripheral blood, taken 28 days after the second dose of the MenACWY control vaccine. All receptors come from an adult who received the MenACWY meningococcal vaccine as a control.

This clone was picked up one time. The chain links TRBV5-1 to TRBJ2-5; 9 bases fit TRBD2. CDR1 SGHRS and CDR2 YFSETQ come from the germline V gene. The V and J ends lost 4 bases and 3 bases, in that order; junction bases with no gene match: 4. The CDR3 runs 14 residues. CDR3 bases: TGCGCCAGCAGCCTTAGCGGGGGAAAAGAGACCCAGTACTTC. It encodes CASSLSGGKETQYF.

The rearrangement joins TRBV9 to TRBJ2-2; 11 nucleotides align to TRBD2. The CDR3 sequence is 17 residues long. CDR1 and CDR2 (germline): SGDLS, YYNGEE. J lost 6 bases, V lost 4 bases, and 11 bases had no gene match. The chain's CDR3 is CASSHRLAGSRSGELFF. The CDR3 nucleotides are TGTGCCAGCAGCCATAGACTAGCGGGGTCGAGGTCCGGGGAGCTGTTTTTT.

To note about this clone: Its ends do not fully match the called genes, so a read error is possible. V is TRBV30 and J is TRBJ1-1; TRBD1 matches at 7 bases. The CDR3 loop spans 15 amino acids. CDR1 is GTSNPN, CDR2 SVGIG, per germline (reference sequence). The chain's CDR3 is CAWNLIQGILADIVF. The CDR3 DNA reads as TGTGCCTGGAACCTCATACAGGGGATCTTGGCCGATATCGTCTTT.

The chain uses TRBV11-2 and TRBJ1-1, with a tentative D call TRBD1 (6 bases). V lost 1 base and J 7 bases, leaving 10 bases between the germline ends. The germline V gene has CDR1 SGHAT and CDR2 FQNNGV. The CDR3 contains 13 residues. The CDR3 spells CASSLGTDIEAFF. The CDR3 nucleotides read TGTGCCAGCAGCTTAGGGACAGACATTGAAGCTTTCTTT. The full variable domain, in which reference TRBV11-2 and TRBJ1-1 provide the parts outside the CDR3, is EAGVAQSPRYKIIEKRQSVAFWCNPISGHATLYWYQQILGQGPKLLIQFQNNGVVDDSQLPKDRFSAERLKGVDSTLKIQPAKLEDSAVYLCASSLGTDIEAFFGQGTRLTVV.

This clone was counted between two and nine times. The V call is TRBV3-1 (or the pseudogene TRBV3-2), the J call TRBJ2-3; perhaps TRBD2 as D (7 bases). This CDR3 is built from 16 residues. Germline-derived CDR1 and CDR2 are LGHDT and YNNKEL (reference sequence). V lost 2 bases and J lost 8, with 20 bases in between. The DNA of the CDR3 is TGTGCCAGCAGCCAAAGGGGAACGGGGGGCCCGGGTACGCAGTATTTT. It codes for CASSQRGTGGPGTQYF.

This clone occurred a few times. V usage is TRBV5-8 and J usage is TRBJ1-2, with a tentative D call TRBD1 (5 bases). Trimming removed 4 bases at V and 3 bases at J, with 10 bases between. Per the germline V gene, CDR1 is SGHTS and CDR2 is YDEGEE. The CDR3 is 13 amino acids. CDR3 amino acids: CASSPDSYYGYTF. The CDR3 nucleotides read TGTGCCAGCAGCCCCGACAGCTACTATGGCTACACCTTC.

This chain connects TRBV18 to TRBJ2-1; TRBD2 aligns across 10 bases. The CDR3 runs to 15 residues. Germline CDR1 reads KGHSH; CDR2 reads LQKENI. V lost 4 bases and J lost 3; bases outside the gene matches: 3. The CDR3 DNA sequence: TGTGCCAGCTCACTCCTAGCGGGGGTCTACAATGAGCAGTTCTTC. Encoded protein: CASSLLAGVYNEQFF. Combining the CDR3 with reference TRBV18 and TRBJ2-1 gives the whole variable domain NAGVMQNPRHLVRRRGQEARLRCSPMKGHSHVYWYRQLPEEGLKFMVYLQKENIIDESGMPKERFSAEFPKEGPSILRIQQVVRGDSAAYFCASSLLAGVYNEQFFGPGTRLTVL.

This chain uses TRBV12-3 or TRBV12-4 with TRBJ2-2, with D perhaps given as TRBD1 or TRBD2 (6 bases each). The CDR3 contains 13 residues. Deletions cut 7 bases from V and 6 bases from J, with 12 bases between. CDR3 region: CASTIRGPGELFF. The CDR3 coding sequence is TGTGCCAGCACTATTCGGGGGCCCGGGGAGCTGTTTTTT.

This clone was seen only once. The chain uses TRBV28 and TRBJ2-7, with D uncertain. CDR3 length equals 15 residues. Trimming left V 6 bases short and J 3 bases short, with 18 bases between. Germline loops: CDR1 MDHEN, CDR2 SYDVKM. CDR3 coding DNA: TGTGCCAGCAGCCGTCCAAGGCCATTCCTCTACGAGCAGTACTTC. It specifies CASSRPRPFLYEQYF.

The V and J genes are TRBV2 and TRBJ2-5; 8 bases map to TRBD2. Germline CDR1 is SNHLY and CDR2 is FYNNEI. The V gene end was trimmed by 4 bases and the J gene end by 5 bases; junction bases not matched to a gene: 9. This CDR3 has 15 residues. CDR3 DNA: TGTGCCAGCAGTGGGGGAGCGGGGGCGGGGGAGACCCAGTACTTC. Translation gives CASSGGAGAGETQYF.

The chain joins TRBV9 to TRBJ2-7; either TRBD1 or TRBD2 may fit D (5 bases each). Trimming left V 0 bases short and J 2 bases short, with 9 bases between. The CDR3 has 14 amino acids. The germline V gene encodes CDR1 SGDLS and CDR2 YYNGEE. CDR3 nucleotide sequence: TGTGCCAGCAGCGTAGACCTGGGGGCCTACGAGCAGTACTTC. It encodes CASSVDLGAYEQYF.

This chain joins TRBV7-9 and TRBJ1-4; 10 bases match TRBD1. Trimming cost V 4 bases and J 1 base; bases outside gene matches: 3. Germline V lookup: CDR1 SEHNR, CDR2 FQNEAQ (reference sequence). The CDR3 contains 16 residues. The CDR3 is CASSSGTGVTNEKLFF. CDR3 coding DNA: TGTGCCAGCAGCTCAGGGACAGGGGTAACTAATGAAAAACTGTTTTTT.

This chain links TRBV11-2 with TRBJ2-5; D not certain. Trimming removed 2 bases from V and 2 bases from J, with 15 bases in between. The CDR3 is made up of 16 amino acids. Germline lookup yields CDR1 SGHAT and CDR2 FQNNGV. The CDR3 DNA reads as TGTGCCAGCAGCTTATCACCAACTCATAGACAAGAGACCCAGTACTTC. It specifies CASSLSPTHRQETQYF.

This clone was detected only once. This rearrangement joins TRBV15 to TRBJ2-2; no definite D call. The germline V gene has CDR1 LNHNV and CDR2 YYDKDF (reference sequence). CDR3 length: 13 amino acids. V was shortened by 0 bases and J by 4 bases, with 3 bases between the two germline ends. The CDR3 DNA sequence: TGTGCCACCAGCAGAGAAGGCACCGGGGAGCTGTTTTTT. This encodes CATSREGTGELFF.

The gene calls are TRBV6-2 or TRBV6-3 and TRBJ2-1; possibly TRBD2 for D (6 bases). Germline V gene lookup returns CDR1 MNHEY and CDR2 SVGEGT. CDR3 length: 12 residues. The V gene lost 5 bases and the J gene lost 9 bases, with 11 bases spanning the gap. The CDR3 spells CASSNLGGEQFF. For the CDR3, the DNA is TGTGCCAGCAGTAATCTCGGGGGTGAGCAGTTCTTC.

The chain carries TRBV2 and TRBJ1-2; 7 nucleotides agree with TRBD1. With 9 bases clipped from V and 4 bases from J, the junction kept 5 bases outside the gene matches. The CDR3 is 12 amino acids. Germline assignment: CDR1 SNHLY and CDR2 FYNNEI. The CDR3 here is CASGTAPYGYTF. CDR3 bases: TGTGCCAGTGGGACAGCACCCTATGGCTACACCTTC.

The gene calls are TRBV10-3 and TRBJ2-7, with D uncertain. Looked up from germline, CDR1 is ENHRY and CDR2 is SYGVKD. V was trimmed by 4 bases and J by 0 bases, leaving 10 bases between them. This CDR3 comprises 14 residues. Here the CDR3 DNA reads TGTGCCATCAGTGCAACAGAGAGCTCCTACGAGCAGTACTTC. Its translation: CAISATESSYEQYF.